The clone carrying this T cell receptor beta chain was picked up many times. Its target is not known. The sample belongs to a study of Graves' ophthalmopathy and Graves' hyperthyroidism. Study at large: At initial diagnosis, peripheral blood was obtained, and this preceded any treatment.

Clinical symptoms and serum thyroxine were used for diagnosis; TRAb, thyroid ultrasound and orbital computed tomography were also relied on. Beta-chain TCR CDR3 regions were amplified from RNA transcripts. HTBI primers served in a first-round RT-PCR, which a second-round multiplex PCR followed. MiXCR was run by TCRdb on the multiplex PCR reads, yielding one entry per CDR3 protein. The sample includes 170,000 or so distinct CDR3 sequences, approximately 40% of them seen just once. Germline CDR1 reads LNHDA; CDR2 reads SQIVND (reference sequence). This CDR3 contains 12 residues. V was shortened by 5 bases and J by 2 bases, with 7 bases between the two germline ends. Overall study results and limits: Most expanded thyroid clonotypes above 0.001 frequency also appeared in blood.

Specimen: peripheral blood. V is TRBV19 and J is TRBJ2-7; tentative D call: TRBD2 (5 bases). This receptor was taken from a man aged 25-45 years with Graves' ophthalmopathy. CDR3 nucleotides: TGTGCCAGTAGTGACTATACCTACGAGCAGTACTTC. Amino acids: CASSDYTYEQYF.